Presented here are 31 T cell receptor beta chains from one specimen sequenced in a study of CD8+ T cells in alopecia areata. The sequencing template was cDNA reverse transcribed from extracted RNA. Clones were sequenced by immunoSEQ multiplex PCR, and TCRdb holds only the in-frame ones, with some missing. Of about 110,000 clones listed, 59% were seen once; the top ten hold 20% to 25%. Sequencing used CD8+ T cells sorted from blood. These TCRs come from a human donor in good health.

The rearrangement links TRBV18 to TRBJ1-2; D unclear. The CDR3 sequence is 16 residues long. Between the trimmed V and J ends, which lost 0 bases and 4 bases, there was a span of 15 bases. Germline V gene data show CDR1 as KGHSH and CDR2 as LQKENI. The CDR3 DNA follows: TGTGCCAGCTCACCACCGGATTGGCGGAAGATCTATGGCTACACCTTC. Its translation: CASSPPDWRKIYGYTF.

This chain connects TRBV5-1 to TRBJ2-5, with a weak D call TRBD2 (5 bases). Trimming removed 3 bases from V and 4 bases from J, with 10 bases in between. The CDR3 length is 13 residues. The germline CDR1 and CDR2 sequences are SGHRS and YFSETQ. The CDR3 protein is CASSWPEGETQYF. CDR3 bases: TGCGCCAGCAGCTGGCCCGAGGGAGAGACCCAGTACTTC.

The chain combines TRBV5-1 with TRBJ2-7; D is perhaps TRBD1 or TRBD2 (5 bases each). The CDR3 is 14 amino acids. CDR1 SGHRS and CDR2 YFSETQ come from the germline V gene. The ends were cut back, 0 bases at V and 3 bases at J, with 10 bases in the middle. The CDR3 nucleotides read TGCGCCAGCAGCTTGGTGTGGGGGAACTACGAGCAGTACTTC. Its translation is CASSLVWGNYEQYF.

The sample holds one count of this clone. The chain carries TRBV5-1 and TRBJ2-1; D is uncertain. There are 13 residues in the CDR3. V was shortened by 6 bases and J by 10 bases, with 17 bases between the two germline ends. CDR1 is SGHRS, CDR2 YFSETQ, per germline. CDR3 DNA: TGCGCCAGCACCCCAACCCCCGCCGGGGAGCAGTTCTTC. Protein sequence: CASTPTPAGEQFF.

This CDR3 reads CSVEGRLGSRVNNEQFF. The DNA of the CDR3 is TGCAGCGTTGAAGGCCGCTTGGGATCGCGGGTTAACAATGAGCAGTTCTTC. V is TRBV29-1 and J is TRBJ2-1; the D gene is possibly TRBD2 (5 bases). The V gene's germline CDR1 is SQVTM and CDR2 ANQGSEA. The CDR3 runs 17 residues. V was cut by 1 base and J by 5 bases, with 21 bases left in between.

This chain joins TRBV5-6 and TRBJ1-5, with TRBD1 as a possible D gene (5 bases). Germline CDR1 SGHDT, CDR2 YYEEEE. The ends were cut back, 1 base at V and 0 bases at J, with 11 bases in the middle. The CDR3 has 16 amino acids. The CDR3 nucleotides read TGTGCCAGCAGCTTGAGACAGCCCTATAGCAATCAGCCCCAGCATTTT. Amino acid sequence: CASSLRQPYSNQPQHF.

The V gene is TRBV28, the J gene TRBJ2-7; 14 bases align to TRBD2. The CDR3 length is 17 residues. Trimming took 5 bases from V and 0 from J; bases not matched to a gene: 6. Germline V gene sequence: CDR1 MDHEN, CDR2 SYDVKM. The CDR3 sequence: CASSPRLAGGSSYEQYF. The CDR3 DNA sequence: TGTGCCAGCAGTCCCCGACTAGCGGGGGGGAGCTCCTACGAGCAGTACTTC.

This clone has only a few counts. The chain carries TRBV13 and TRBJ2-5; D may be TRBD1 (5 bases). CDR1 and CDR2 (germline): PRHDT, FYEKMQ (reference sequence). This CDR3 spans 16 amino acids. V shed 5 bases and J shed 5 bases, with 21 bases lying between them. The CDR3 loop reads CASSLLDAQGTETQYF. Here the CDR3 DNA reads TGTGCCAGCAGCCTATTAGATGCGCAGGGAACGGAGACCCAGTACTTC.

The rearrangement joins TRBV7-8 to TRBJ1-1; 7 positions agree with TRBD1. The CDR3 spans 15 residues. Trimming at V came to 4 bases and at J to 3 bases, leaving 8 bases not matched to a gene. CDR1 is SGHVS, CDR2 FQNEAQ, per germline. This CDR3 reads CASSSGPTGYTEAFF. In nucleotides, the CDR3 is TGTGCCAGCAGCTCCGGTCCGACAGGGTACACTGAAGCTTTCTTT. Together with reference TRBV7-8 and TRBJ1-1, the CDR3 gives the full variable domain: GAGVSQSPRYKVAKRGQDVALRCDPISGHVSLFWYQQALGQGPEFLTYFQNEAQLDKSGLPSDRFFAERPEGSVSTLKIQRTQQEDSAVYLCASSSGPTGYTEAFFGQGTRLTVV.

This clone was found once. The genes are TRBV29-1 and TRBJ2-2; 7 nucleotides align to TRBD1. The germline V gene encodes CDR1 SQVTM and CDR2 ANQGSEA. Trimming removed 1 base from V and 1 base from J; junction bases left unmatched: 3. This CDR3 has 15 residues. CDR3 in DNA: TGCAGCGTTGAAGTGGGACAGAAGAACACCGGGGAGCTGTTTTTT. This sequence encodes CSVEVGQKNTGELFF.

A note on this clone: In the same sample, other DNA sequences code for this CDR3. In DNA form, the CDR3 reads TGTGCCAGCAGCTTGGACTCGATCACAGATACGCAGTATTTT. This codes for CASSLDSITDTQYF. The V call is TRBV11-2, the J call TRBJ2-3, with TRBD2 as a possible D gene (5 bases). This CDR3 region has 14 residues. Germline CDR1 reads SGHAT; CDR2 reads FQNNGV. The V end was cut by 3 bases, the J end by 2 bases, with 9 bases between.

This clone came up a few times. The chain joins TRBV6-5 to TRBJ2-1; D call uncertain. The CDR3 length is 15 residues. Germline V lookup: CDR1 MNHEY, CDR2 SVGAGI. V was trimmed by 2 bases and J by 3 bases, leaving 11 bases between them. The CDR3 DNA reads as TGTGCCAGCAGTTACGACATCAGAAACTACAATGAGCAGTTCTTC. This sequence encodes CASSYDIRNYNEQFF.

CDR3 region: CASSLGPSQYF. CDR3 in DNA: TGTGCCAGCAGCTTGGGGCCTAGTCAGTACTTC. This chain joins TRBV7-8 and TRBJ2-4, with a possible D match to TRBD1 (5 bases). CDR3 length: 11 residues. V was pared by 3 bases and J by 12 bases, with 9 bases between. Germline V gene data show CDR1 as SGHVS and CDR2 as FQNEAQ.

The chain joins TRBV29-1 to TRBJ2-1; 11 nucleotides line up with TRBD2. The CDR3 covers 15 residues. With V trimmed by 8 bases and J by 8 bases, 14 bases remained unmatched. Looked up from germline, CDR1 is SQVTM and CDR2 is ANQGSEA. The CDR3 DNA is TGCAGCCCTAGGCTAGCCGGGACTAGCGGCGATGAGCAGTTCTTC. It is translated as CSPRLAGTSGDEQFF.

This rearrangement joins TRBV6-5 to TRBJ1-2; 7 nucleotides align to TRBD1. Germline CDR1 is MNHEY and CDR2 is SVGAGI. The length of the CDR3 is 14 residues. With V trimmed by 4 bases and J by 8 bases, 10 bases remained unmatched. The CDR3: CASSSTGDGRGYTF. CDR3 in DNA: TGTGCCAGCAGTTCTACAGGGGACGGCAGAGGCTACACCTTC.

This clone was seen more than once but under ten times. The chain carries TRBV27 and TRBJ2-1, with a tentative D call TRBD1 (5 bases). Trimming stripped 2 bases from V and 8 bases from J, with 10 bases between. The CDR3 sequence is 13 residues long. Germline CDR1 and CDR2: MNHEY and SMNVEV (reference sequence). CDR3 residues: CASSLVRADEQFF. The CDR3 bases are TGTGCCAGCAGTTTAGTCAGGGCCGATGAGCAGTTCTTC.

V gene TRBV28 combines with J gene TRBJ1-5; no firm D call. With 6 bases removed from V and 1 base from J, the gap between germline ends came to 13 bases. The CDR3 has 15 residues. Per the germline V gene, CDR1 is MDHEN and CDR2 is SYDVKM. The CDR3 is CASSLWAESNQPQHF. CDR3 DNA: TGTGCCAGCAGCCTGTGGGCGGAGAGCAATCAGCCCCAGCATTTT.

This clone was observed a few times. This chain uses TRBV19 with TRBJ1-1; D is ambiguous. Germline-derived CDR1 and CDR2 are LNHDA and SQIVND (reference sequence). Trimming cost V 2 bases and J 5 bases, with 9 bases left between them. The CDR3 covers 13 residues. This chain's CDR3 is CASSIWTETEAFF. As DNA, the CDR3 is TGTGCCAGTAGTATATGGACGGAAACTGAAGCTTTCTTT.

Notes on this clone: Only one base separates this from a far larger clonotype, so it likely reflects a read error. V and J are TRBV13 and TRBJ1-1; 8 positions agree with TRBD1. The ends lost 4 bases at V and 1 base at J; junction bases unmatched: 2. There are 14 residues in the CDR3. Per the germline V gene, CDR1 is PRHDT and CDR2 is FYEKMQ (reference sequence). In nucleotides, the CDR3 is TGTGCCAGCAGCTCCGGGACAGGGAACACTGAAGCTTTCTTT. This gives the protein CASSSGTGNTEAFF.

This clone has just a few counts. As DNA, the CDR3 is TGTGCCAGCAGGGCGTTTGCAGATACGCAGTATTTT. Amino acids: CASRAFADTQYF. This chain links TRBV28 with TRBJ2-3; D gene uncertain. The length of the CDR3 is 12 residues. The V end lost 6 bases, the J end lost 4 bases, and 8 bases lay between the germline ends. Germline V lookup: CDR1 MDHEN, CDR2 SYDVKM.

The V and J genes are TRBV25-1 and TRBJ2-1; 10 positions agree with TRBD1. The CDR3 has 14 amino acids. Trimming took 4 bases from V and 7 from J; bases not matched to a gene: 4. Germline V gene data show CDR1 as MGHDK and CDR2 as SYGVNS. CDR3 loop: CASSVPGQGNEQFF. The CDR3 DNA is TGTGCCAGCAGTGTCCCGGGACAGGGGAATGAGCAGTTCTTC.

CDR3 nucleotide sequence: TGCGCCAGCAGCTTCGGGGAGACCCAGTACTTC. Its protein product is CASSFGETQYF. The chain has TRBV5-1 and TRBJ2-5; D unresolved. V lost 2 bases and J lost 5, with 4 bases in between. CDR3 length: 11 residues. Germline V gene sequence: CDR1 SGHRS, CDR2 YFSETQ.

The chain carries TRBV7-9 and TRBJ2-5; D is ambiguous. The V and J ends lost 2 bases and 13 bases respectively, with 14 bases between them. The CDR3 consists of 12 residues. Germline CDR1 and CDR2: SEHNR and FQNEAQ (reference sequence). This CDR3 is CASSLSPRGLYF. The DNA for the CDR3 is TGTGCCAGCAGCTTATCTCCCCGCGGTTTGTACTTC.

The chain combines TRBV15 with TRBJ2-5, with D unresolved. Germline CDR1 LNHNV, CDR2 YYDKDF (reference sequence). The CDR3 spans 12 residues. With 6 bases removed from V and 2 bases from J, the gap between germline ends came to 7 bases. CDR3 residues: CATRGIQETQYF. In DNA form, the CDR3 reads TGTGCCACCAGGGGAATACAAGAGACCCAGTACTTC. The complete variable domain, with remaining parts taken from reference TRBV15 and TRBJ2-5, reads DAMVIQNPRYQVTQFGKPVTLSCSQTLNHNVMYWYQQKSSQAPKLLFHYYDKDFNNEADTPDNFQSRRPNTSFCFLDIRSPGLGDTAMYLCATRGIQETQYFGPGTRLLVL.

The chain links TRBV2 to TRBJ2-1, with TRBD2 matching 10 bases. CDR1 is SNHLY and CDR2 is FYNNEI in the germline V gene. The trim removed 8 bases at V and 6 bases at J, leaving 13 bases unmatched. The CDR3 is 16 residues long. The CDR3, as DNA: TGTGCCAGCGGGGACCTGAGCGGGGGGGCGTTCAATGAGCAGTTCTTC. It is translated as CASGDLSGGAFNEQFF.

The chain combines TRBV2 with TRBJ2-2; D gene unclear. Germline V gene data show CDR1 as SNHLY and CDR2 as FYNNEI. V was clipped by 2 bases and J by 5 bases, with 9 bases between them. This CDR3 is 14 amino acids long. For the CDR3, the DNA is TGTGCCAGCAGTGAAATCCCGAGAACCGGGGAGCTGTTTTTT. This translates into CASSEIPRTGELFF.

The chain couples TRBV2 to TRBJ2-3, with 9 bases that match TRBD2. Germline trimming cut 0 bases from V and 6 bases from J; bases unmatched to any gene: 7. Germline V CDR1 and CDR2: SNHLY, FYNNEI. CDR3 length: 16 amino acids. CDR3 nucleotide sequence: TGTGCCAGCAGTGAAGCGCTCGCGGGGGGGGCGGATACGCAGTATTTT. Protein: CASSEALAGGADTQYF.

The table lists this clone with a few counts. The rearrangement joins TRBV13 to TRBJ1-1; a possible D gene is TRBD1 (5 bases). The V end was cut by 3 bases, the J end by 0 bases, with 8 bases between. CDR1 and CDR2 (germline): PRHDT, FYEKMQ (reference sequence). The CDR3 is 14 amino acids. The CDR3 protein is CASSLVGVNTEAFF. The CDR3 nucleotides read TGTGCCAGCAGCTTGGTAGGGGTGAACACTGAAGCTTTCTTT. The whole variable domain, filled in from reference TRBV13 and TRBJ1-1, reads AAGVIQSPRHLIKEKRETATLKCYPIPRHDTVYWYQQGPGQDPQFLISFYEKMQSDKGSIPDRFSAQQFSDYHSELNMSSLELGDSALYFCASSLVGVNTEAFFGQGTRLTVV.

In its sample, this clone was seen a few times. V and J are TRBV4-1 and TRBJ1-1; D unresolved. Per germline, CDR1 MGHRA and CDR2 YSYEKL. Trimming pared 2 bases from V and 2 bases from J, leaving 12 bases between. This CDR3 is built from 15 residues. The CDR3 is CASSQTTHANTEAFF. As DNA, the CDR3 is TGCGCCAGCAGCCAAACGACTCACGCAAACACTGAAGCTTTCTTT.

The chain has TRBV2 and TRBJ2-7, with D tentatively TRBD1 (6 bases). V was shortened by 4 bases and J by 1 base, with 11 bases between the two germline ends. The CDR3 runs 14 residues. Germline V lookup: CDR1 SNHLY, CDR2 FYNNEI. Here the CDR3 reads CASSGATGSYEQYF. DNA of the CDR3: TGTGCCAGCAGTGGGGCGACAGGATCCTACGAGCAGTACTTC.

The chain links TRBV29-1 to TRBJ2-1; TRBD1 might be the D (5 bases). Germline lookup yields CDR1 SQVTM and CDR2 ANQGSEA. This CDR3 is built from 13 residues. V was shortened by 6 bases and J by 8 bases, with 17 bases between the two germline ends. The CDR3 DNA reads TGCAGCGTCCCCCTAGGGGTTAGGGATGAGCAGTTCTTC. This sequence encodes CSVPLGVRDEQFF.